This passage covers 21 T cell receptor beta chains from one sample sequenced in a study of blood T cells in healthy people across ages. PCR was performed a second time for about 6 to 12 cycles using a sample-barcoded 5' primer and a J-beta primer mix. In TCRdb, the 5' RACE reads were re-called with MiXCR into one record per CDR3 protein. The sample lists roughly 1,300,000 distinct CDR3 sequences; approximately 59% were seen once. The material sequenced was blood. These TCRs come from a man between 18 and 35 years old in good health.

The V gene is TRBV5-1, the J gene TRBJ2-3; 7 nucleotides line up with TRBD1. Germline CDR1 reads SGHRS; CDR2 reads YFSETQ. J lost 2 bases, V lost 4 bases, and 10 bases had no gene match. The CDR3 sequence is 16 residues long. As DNA, the CDR3 is TGCGCCAGCAGCGGTACGACCGGGACAGCCACAGATACGCAGTATTTT. It encodes CASSGTTGTATDTQYF.

J is TRBJ2-3 and V is TRBV18; 9 bases are a match to TRBD1. The CDR3 has 16 amino acids. Per germline, CDR1 KGHSH and CDR2 LQKENI. V trimming: 1 base; J trimming: 1 base; junction bases outside the gene matches: 3. The CDR3 loop reads CASSPLRDRGTDTQYF. CDR3 sequence (DNA): TGTGCCAGCTCACCACTCCGGGACAGGGGCACAGATACGCAGTATTTT.

The V and J genes are TRBV4-1 and TRBJ2-4; 14 nucleotides agree with TRBD2. CDR1 MGHRA and CDR2 YSYEKL come from the germline V gene. With 0 bases clipped from V and 13 bases from J, the junction kept 8 bases outside the gene matches. The CDR3 extends over 16 amino acids. This chain's CDR3 is CASSQDGTSGGLQQYF. CDR3 DNA: TGCGCCAGCAGCCAAGACGGGACTAGCGGGGGCCTACAGCAGTACTTC.

The J gene is TRBJ2-2, the V gene TRBV29-1; no clear D gene. Trimming removed 5 bases from V and 1 base from J, with 14 bases in between. Germline CDR1 SQVTM, CDR2 ANQGSEA. The CDR3 length is 15 residues. In nucleotides, the CDR3 is TGCAGCGTTCAGGCCCTTGACTTGAACACCGGGGAGCTGTTTTTT. This translates into CSVQALDLNTGELFF.

The CDR3 region is CASSLDLGPRPYNEQFF. Here the CDR3 DNA reads TGTGCCAGCAGCTTAGATTTAGGACCTAGACCCTACAATGAGCAGTTCTTC. The gene calls are TRBV7-2 and TRBJ2-1; D is ambiguous. CDR1 is SGHTA, CDR2 FQGNSA, per germline. Trimming shortened V by 1 base and J by 2 bases, and 15 bases separated the two germline ends. The CDR3 extends over 17 amino acids.

The J gene is TRBJ2-3, the V gene TRBV2; 7 positions agree with TRBD1. CDR1 SNHLY and CDR2 FYNNEI come from the germline V gene. CDR3 size: 12 residues. V lost 10 bases to trimming and J lost 4 bases; unmatched junction nucleotides: 5. Here the CDR3 reads CATHRGPDTQYF. CDR3 nucleotide sequence: TGTGCCACTCACAGGGGCCCAGATACGCAGTATTTT.

This clonotype showed up just a few times. This sequence joins TRBV4-1 and TRBJ2-7; no definite D call. This CDR3 has 16 amino acids. V shed 4 bases and J shed 1 base, with 17 bases lying between them. Per germline, CDR1 MGHRA and CDR2 YSYEKL. DNA for the CDR3: TGCGCCAGCAGCCTTCGCGCGGACGCCGGATCCTACGAGCAGTACTTC. Translation: CASSLRADAGSYEQYF.

This sequence joins TRBV4-2 and TRBJ2-3, with 7 bases lining up with TRBD2. CDR1 is LGHNA and CDR2 is YNFKEQ in the germline V gene. V lost 3 bases and J lost 1; bases outside the gene matches: 7. The CDR3 is 16 amino acids. The CDR3 region is CASSHKMAGGTDTQYF. The CDR3 DNA follows: TGTGCCAGCAGCCACAAAATGGCGGGGGGCACAGATACGCAGTATTTT.

The chain recombines TRBV29-1 with TRBJ1-1; 8 nucleotides line up with TRBD1. The CDR3 is made up of 15 amino acids. Germline V gene sequence: CDR1 SQVTM, CDR2 ANQGSEA. Losses at the gene ends were 4 bases for V and 4 bases for J; bases not matched to a gene: 11. CDR3 DNA: TGCAGCGTTGTACCCGGACAGGGTTTGGGCACTGAAGCTTTCTTT. Its translation: CSVVPGQGLGTEAFF.

The chain employs TRBV4-3 and TRBJ2-1; 7 nucleotides match TRBD1. The CDR3 is made up of 16 amino acids. V shed 3 bases and J 4 bases; nucleotides not matched to a gene: 9. CDR1 is LGHNA, CDR2 YSLEER, per germline. The DNA of the CDR3 is TGCGCCAGCAGCCAGCTCGGGACAGACCGTTACAATGAGCAGTTCTTC. This encodes CASSQLGTDRYNEQFF.

This sequence joins TRBV4-1 and TRBJ1-6; 10 positions match TRBD1. V was pared by 3 bases and J by 12 bases, with 11 bases of the junction left unmatched. The CDR3 has 16 amino acids. In germline, CDR1 is MGHRA, CDR2 YSYEKL. CDR3 DNA: TGCGCCAGCAGCCACCCCTCCGGGACAGGGGTTGTACCCCTCCACTTT. Translation gives CASSHPSGTGVVPLHF.

The J gene is TRBJ2-1, the V gene TRBV30, with D tentatively TRBD1 (5 bases). The CDR3 spans 13 residues. Germline-derived CDR1 and CDR2 are GTSNPN and SVGIG (reference sequence). V was cut by 3 bases and J by 7 bases, with 13 bases left in between. As DNA, the CDR3 is TGTGCCTGGAGCGAGACAGAGAAAAATGAGCAGTTCTTC. This codes for CAWSETEKNEQFF. Looking up the rest from reference TRBV30 and TRBJ2-1 gives the full variable domain: SQTIHQWPATLVQPVGSPLSLECTVEGTSNPNLYWYRQAAGRGLQLLFYSVGIGQISSEVPQNLSASRPQDRQFILSSKKLLLSDSGFYLCAWSETEKNEQFFGPGTRLTVL.

CDR3 coding DNA: TGTGCCAGCAAACGTTGGCAGTCCCCATCCTACTACGAGCAGTACTTC. This codes for CASKRWQSPSYYEQYF. The rearrangement joins TRBV21-1 to TRBJ2-7; the table's D call TRBD2 went unverified against the DNA. TRBV21-1 is a documented pseudogene. CDR3 length: 16 amino acids.

The chain couples TRBV12-3 or TRBV12-4 to TRBJ2-3, with D perhaps TRBD2 (5 bases). The germline V and J ends were trimmed by 10 bases and 1 base, with 21 bases remaining between them. This CDR3 contains 16 residues. The CDR3 spells CATMEGGPRGTDTQYF. The CDR3, as DNA: TGTGCCACAATGGAAGGAGGACCCAGAGGCACAGATACGCAGTATTTT.

This clonotype was observed a handful of times. The rearrangement joins TRBV10-1 to TRBJ2-7; a weak D match, TRBD1 (6 bases). Per the germline V gene, CDR1 is WNHNN and CDR2 is SYGVQD (reference sequence). CDR3 length equals 15 residues. V was shortened by 0 bases and J by 3 bases, with 12 bases between the two germline ends. The CDR3 coding sequence is TGCGCCAGCAGTGAGTCGACGGACAGACACTACGAGCAGTACTTC. Protein: CASSESTDRHYEQYF.

The chain carries TRBV7-2 and TRBJ2-6, with 9 bases identical to TRBD2. From germline, CDR1 is SGHTA and CDR2 FQGNSA. Trimming removed 5 bases from V and 2 bases from J; junction bases left unmatched: 10. This CDR3 has 18 amino acids. The CDR3 sequence is CASSPMRGGLTGANVLTF. CDR3 sequence (DNA): TGTGCCAGCAGCCCCATGCGGGGGGGCCTAACTGGGGCCAACGTCCTGACTTTC. The full variable domain, in which reference TRBV7-2 and TRBJ2-6 provide the parts outside the CDR3, is GAGVSQSPSNKVTEKGKDVELRCDPISGHTALYWYRQSLGQGLEFLIYFQGNSAPDKSGLPSDRFSAERTGGSVSTLTIQRTQQEDSAVYLCASSPMRGGLTGANVLTFGAGSRLTVL.

As for this clonotype: Relative to the germline gene, one junction end is altered; a read error may explain this. This chain connects TRBV6-5 to TRBJ1-1; D possibly corresponds to TRBD1 (6 bases). There are 14 residues in the CDR3. Germline V gives CDR1 MNHEY, CDR2 SVGAGI. In DNA, the CDR3 is TGTGCCAGCAGTGACTCGAGTCAGGGGACTGAAGCTTTCTTT. It codes for CASSDSSQGTEAFF.

V usage is TRBV7-9 and J usage is TRBJ1-4, with D unresolved. Germline values: CDR1 SEHNR, CDR2 FQNEAQ (reference sequence). V dropped 5 bases and J dropped 0 bases, with 7 bases sitting between them. The CDR3 runs to 14 residues. The CDR3 sequence: CASSRIATNEKLFF. The DNA for the CDR3 is TGTGCCAGCAGCCGCATCGCAACTAATGAAAAACTGTTTTTT.

The chain has TRBV20-1 and TRBJ2-4; D remains unclear. The CDR3 contains 16 residues. The V end lost 6 bases, the J end lost 0 bases, and 18 bases lay between the germline ends. Germline V gene data show CDR1 as DFQATT and CDR2 as SNEGSKA (reference sequence). The CDR3 DNA is TGCAGTGCCAGGAGTGTCAGCGCCCTAGCCAAAAACATTCAGTACTTC. Its protein is CSARSVSALAKNIQYF.

This clonotype was counted a few times. The V gene is TRBV10-3, the J gene TRBJ2-7, with D unresolved. The germline V and J ends were trimmed by 5 bases and 4 bases, with 9 bases remaining between them. Germline values: CDR1 ENHRY, CDR2 SYGVKD. This CDR3 contains 12 residues. The CDR3 protein is CAISPEPYEQYF. CDR3 bases: TGTGCCATCAGTCCTGAACCTTACGAGCAGTACTTC.

The chain has TRBV20-1 and TRBJ2-3; 8 bases match TRBD2. V shed 0 bases, J shed 2 bases, and the junction held 7 bases outside the gene matches. The germline CDR1 and CDR2 sequences are DFQATT and SNEGSKA (reference sequence). The CDR3 is 16 amino acids. CDR3 region: CSARDPGGGLTDTQYF. The CDR3 region has the DNA TGCAGTGCTAGAGATCCCGGGGGGGGGCTCACAGATACGCAGTATTTT.